Many counts were recorded for the clone carrying this T cell receptor (beta chain). The antigen is not known. These data belong to a study of neurological immune-mediated disorders. Germline V lookup: CDR1 MNHEY, CDR2 SVGAGI. V was cut by 0 bases and J by 5 bases, with 11 bases left in between. This CDR3 comprises 14 residues. TCRdb re-derived calls from the 5' RACE reads in MiXCR, one entry per CDR3 protein. This table holds approximately 52,000 distinct CDR3 sequences, about 3.7% found once. General study findings and limits: It was HTLV-1-associated myelopathy that showed the most TCR clonal expansion, while multiple sclerosis showed the least, falling below healthy controls.

The V call is TRBV6-5, the J call TRBJ2-7, with D possibly being TRBD1 (5 bases). Sequenced input: PBMCs. The clonotype was recovered from a man between 40 and 49 years old with multiple sclerosis. DNA of the CDR3: TGTGCCAGCAGTTACTCGATGGCCAGGGACGAGCAGTACTTC. It codes for CASSYSMARDEQYF.